A single sample is the source of the 27 T cell receptor beta chains below, sequenced in a study of cytomegalovirus exposure and HLA in healthy donors. Assay used: immunoSEQ multiplex PCR; TCRdb lists only in-frame clones, some missing. The sample includes roughly 86,000 clones, 90% to 96% seen only once; the top ten take less than 2%. The sequenced sample was PBMCs. The receptors derive from a man younger than 35 in good health and CMV-seropositive.

The chain uses TRBV25-1 and TRBJ2-3, with 9 bases lining up with TRBD2. The germline V gene encodes CDR1 MGHDK and CDR2 SYGVNS. CDR3 length: 17 residues. V shed 3 bases, J shed 6 bases, and the junction held 13 bases outside the gene matches. The CDR3 region is CASSDFYSGSGLDTQYF. For the CDR3, the DNA is TGTGCCAGCAGTGACTTTTATAGCGGGAGTGGCTTGGATACGCAGTATTTT.

The chain has TRBV9 and TRBJ2-7; 10 nucleotides agree with TRBD1. The CDR3 extends over 15 amino acids. CDR1 is SGDLS and CDR2 is YYNGEE in the germline V gene. With 3 bases clipped from V and 3 bases from J, the junction kept 6 bases outside the gene matches. In nucleotides, the CDR3 is TGTGCCAGCAGCGCTCACTGGACAGGGGGCTACGAGCAGTACTTC. Its translation: CASSAHWTGGYEQYF.

The rearrangement links TRBV5-3 to TRBJ1-5; the D is unclear. Being an ORF, TRBV5-3 has a function that is uncertain. Between the trimmed V and J ends, which lost 0 bases and 4 bases, there was a span of 11 bases. The CDR3 covers 15 residues. The chain's CDR3 is CARSLGAGLNQPQHF. DNA for the CDR3: TGTGCCAGAAGCTTGGGAGCTGGACTTAATCAGCCCCAGCATTTT.

V is TRBV29-1 and J is TRBJ2-1; TRBD2 agrees at 11 bases. The CDR3 consists of 13 residues. Germline lookup yields CDR1 SQVTM and CDR2 ANQGSEA. Trimming cost V 6 bases and J 8 bases; bases outside gene matches: 6. The CDR3 coding sequence is TGCAGCGTCGTAACTAGCGGGAGATATGAGCAGTTCTTC. Protein product: CSVVTSGRYEQFF.

The rearrangement links TRBV4-2 to TRBJ2-5, with 12 bases identical to TRBD2. This CDR3 region has 17 residues. V was pared by 0 bases and J by 4 bases, with 6 bases of the junction left unmatched. CDR1 and CDR2 (germline): LGHNA, YNFKEQ. The chain's CDR3 is CASSQDPASGRVETQYF. Written as DNA, the CDR3 is TGTGCCAGCAGCCAAGATCCGGCTAGCGGGAGGGTAGAGACCCAGTACTTC.

V and J are TRBV10-2 and TRBJ2-1, with 11 bases identical to TRBD2. V shed 4 bases and J 7 bases; nucleotides not matched to a gene: 3. From germline, CDR1 is WSHSY and CDR2 SAAADI. The CDR3 sequence is 14 residues long. Here the CDR3 DNA reads TGCGCCAGCAGTGGACTAGCGGGGTGGAATGAGCAGTTCTTC. It is translated as CASSGLAGWNEQFF.

The chain recombines TRBV10-2 with TRBJ1-1, with D maybe TRBD1 (6 bases). The CDR3 contains 14 residues. Trimming pared 2 bases from V and 5 bases from J, leaving 12 bases between. Germline CDR1 reads WSHSY; CDR2 reads SAAADI. The CDR3 region has the DNA TGCGCCAGCAGTGAGACCTGGGGGCGTACTGAAGCTTTCTTT. Protein product: CASSETWGRTEAFF.

The J gene is TRBJ2-3, the V gene TRBV18; D might be TRBD2 (6 bases). CDR1 is KGHSH and CDR2 is LQKENI in the germline V gene. The CDR3 contains 11 residues. V lost 6 bases to trimming and J lost 6 bases, with 7 bases between them. CDR3 protein: CASSAGDTQYF. As DNA, the CDR3 is TGTGCCAGCTCGGCGGGGGATACGCAGTATTTT. The full variable domain, with the rest looked up from reference TRBV18 and TRBJ2-3, is NAGVMQNPRHLVRRRGQEARLRCSPMKGHSHVYWYRQLPEEGLKFMVYLQKENIIDESGMPKERFSAEFPKEGPSILRIQQVVRGDSAAYFCASSAGDTQYFGPGTRLTVL.

The chain links TRBV10-2 to TRBJ1-5; TRBD1 is a possible D gene (5 bases). Germline values: CDR1 WSHSY, CDR2 SAAADI. This CDR3 contains 16 residues. V gave up 4 bases and J gave up 0 bases, with 13 bases separating them. In DNA form, the CDR3 reads TGCGCCAGCAGTGTTTTTGACAGTCCTAGCAATCAGCCCCAGCATTTT. Its protein product is CASSVFDSPSNQPQHF.

The V and J genes are TRBV5-6 and TRBJ2-2; 7 nucleotides align to TRBD1. This CDR3 is 16 amino acids long. The germline CDR1 and CDR2 sequences are SGHDT and YYEEEE. V shed 4 bases and J 5 bases; nucleotides not matched to a gene: 11. The CDR3 sequence is CASSLDRQGLTGELFF. The CDR3 DNA is TGTGCCAGCAGCCTAGATCGACAGGGTCTAACCGGGGAGCTGTTTTTT.

The chain recombines TRBV6-1 with TRBJ2-1; D is possibly TRBD2 (6 bases). The germline gives CDR1 MNHNS, CDR2 SASEGT. V lost 7 bases and J 9 bases, leaving 10 bases between the germline ends. The CDR3 is made up of 11 amino acids. This CDR3 reads CASKGRSEQFF. CDR3 coding DNA: TGTGCCAGCAAGGGGAGGAGTGAGCAGTTCTTC.

The rearrangement links TRBV7-9 to TRBJ1-4; no clear D. V shed 1 base and J shed 0 bases, with 9 bases lying between them. Germline CDR1 reads SEHNR; CDR2 reads FQNEAQ (reference sequence). This CDR3 has 16 residues. DNA of the CDR3: TGTGCCAGCAGCTTAGTCAGTCTTGCAACTAATGAAAAACTGTTTTTT. This sequence encodes CASSLVSLATNEKLFF.

This sequence joins TRBV10-1 and TRBJ1-2; the D is unclear. The CDR3 is made up of 15 amino acids. Trimming pared 7 bases from V and 4 bases from J, leaving 19 bases between. Germline assignment: CDR1 WNHNN and CDR2 SYGVQD (reference sequence). CDR3 protein: CASTRTTVNLYGYTF. CDR3 DNA sequence: TGCGCCAGCACCCGAACCACAGTAAACCTCTATGGCTACACCTTC.

The V and J genes are TRBV5-1 and TRBJ1-1, with D perhaps TRBD1 (5 bases). Germline CDR1 and CDR2: SGHRS and YFSETQ. There are 14 residues in the CDR3. The V gene lost 1 base and the J gene lost 3 bases, with 10 bases spanning the gap. CDR3 sequence reads: CASSLSGWDTEAFF. The CDR3 region has the DNA TGCGCCAGCAGCTTGTCAGGGTGGGACACTGAAGCTTTCTTT.

The gene calls are TRBV7-3 and TRBJ2-1; 9 nucleotides match TRBD2. Germline-derived CDR1 and CDR2 are SGHTA and FQGTGA. V shed 5 bases and J 1 base; nucleotides not matched to a gene: 6. The CDR3 extends over 16 amino acids. CDR3 amino acids: CASSTIAGESYNEQFF. The CDR3 coding sequence is TGTGCCAGCAGCACCATAGCGGGAGAATCCTACAATGAGCAGTTCTTC.

V usage is TRBV18 and J usage is TRBJ2-7; D is perhaps TRBD2 (6 bases). This CDR3 comprises 17 residues. V lost 6 bases and J 0 bases, leaving 21 bases between the germline ends. Germline CDR1 is KGHSH and CDR2 is LQKENI. DNA of the CDR3: TGTGCCAGCTCTCTGTTGGGGGTAGCGGTCTCCTCCTACGAGCAGTACTTC. This codes for CASSLLGVAVSSYEQYF.

The chain carries TRBV10-1 and TRBJ2-3; a weak D match, TRBD1 (6 bases). The germline CDR1 and CDR2 sequences are WNHNN and SYGVQD (reference sequence). V was cut by 5 bases and J by 2 bases, with 20 bases left in between. The CDR3 runs to 17 residues. In nucleotides, the CDR3 is TGCGCCAGCAGTACCGGGACAACACCTTCAGCCACAGATACGCAGTATTTT. It codes for CASSTGTTPSATDTQYF.

This clone appeared once. The chain joins TRBV19 to TRBJ2-4; TRBD2 is a possible D gene (5 bases). The germline V gene encodes CDR1 LNHDA and CDR2 SQIVND (reference sequence). CDR3 length: 16 residues. Trimming stripped 3 bases from V and 1 base from J, with 13 bases between. The chain's CDR3 is CASSMDSRGAKNIQYF. The CDR3 nucleotides are TGTGCCAGTAGTATGGATAGCCGAGGGGCCAAAAACATTCAGTACTTC.

The rearrangement links TRBV9 to TRBJ2-2; TRBD2 agrees at 7 bases. The CDR3 runs to 15 residues. Germline trimming cut 3 bases from V and 10 bases from J; bases unmatched to any gene: 12. Per germline, CDR1 SGDLS and CDR2 YYNGEE. The CDR3 nucleotides are TGTGCCAGCAGCGGAGGGACTATTCGGGGCACGGAGCTGTTTTTT. The encoded protein is CASSGGTIRGTELFF.

The rearrangement uses TRBV19 and TRBJ2-7, with a possible D match to TRBD2 (6 bases). The CDR3 sequence is 19 residues long. Germline values: CDR1 LNHDA, CDR2 SQIVND (reference sequence). Trimming removed 6 bases at V and 4 bases at J, with 31 bases between. The CDR3 coding sequence is TGTGCCAGTAGCCCTGCGTATTGGACTAACAGTCCCGACCGGTACGAGCAGTACTTC. It encodes CASSPAYWTNSPDRYEQYF.

The chain has TRBV7-9 and TRBJ2-1, with D perhaps matching TRBD2 (5 bases). The germline V and J ends were trimmed by 6 bases and 7 bases, with 10 bases remaining between them. Germline V gives CDR1 SEHNR, CDR2 FQNEAQ (reference sequence). CDR3 length: 12 amino acids. DNA of the CDR3: TGTGCCAGCAGTTTGTGGGAGAATGAGCAGTTCTTC. Translation: CASSLWENEQFF.

The chain carries TRBV7-3 and TRBJ1-3, with a possible D match to TRBD1 (5 bases). Germline CDR1 reads SGHTA; CDR2 reads FQGTGA. The CDR3 consists of 15 residues. V was trimmed by 5 bases and J by 0 bases, leaving 11 bases between them. The CDR3 DNA follows: TGTGCCAGCAGCCTCTGGGGCAGCTCTGGAAACACCATATATTTT. Its translation is CASSLWGSSGNTIYF.

This rearrangement joins TRBV27 to TRBJ2-5; possibly TRBD1 for D (5 bases). Trimming stripped 5 bases from V and 5 bases from J, with 12 bases between. CDR3 size: 13 residues. Germline V gene lookup returns CDR1 MNHEY and CDR2 SMNVEV (reference sequence). The CDR3 DNA sequence: TGTGCCAGCAGTGGGGCGCCCCGGGAGACCCAGTACTTC. It yields the protein CASSGAPRETQYF.

Only a few counts were recorded for this clone. The chain links TRBV15 to TRBJ2-3; 8 bases map to TRBD2. This CDR3 is 15 amino acids long. V shed 0 bases and J 1 base; nucleotides not matched to a gene: 0. Per germline, CDR1 LNHNV and CDR2 YYDKDF (reference sequence). For the CDR3, the DNA is TGTGCCACCAGCAGAGAGCGGGAGGGCACAGATACGCAGTATTTT. Translation: CATSREREGTDTQYF.

The V and J genes are TRBV10-3 and TRBJ1-5; D may be TRBD1 (5 bases). This CDR3 has 14 amino acids. Germline-derived CDR1 and CDR2 are ENHRY and SYGVKD. Trimming shortened V by 3 bases and J by 12 bases, and 18 bases separated the two germline ends. The CDR3 loop reads CAISEMVAGASQHF. In DNA form, the CDR3 reads TGTGCCATCAGTGAAATGGTGGCTGGGGCAAGCCAGCATTTT.

Remarks on this clone: The junction departs from germline at one end; a sequencing error may be responsible. Other DNA sequences in this specimen translate into the identical CDR3. The chain recombines TRBV7-9 with TRBJ2-7, with 9 bases lining up with TRBD1. Germline CDR1 reads SEHNR; CDR2 reads FQNEAQ (reference sequence). There are 14 residues in the CDR3. The CDR3 region is CASSRTGGNGEQYF. Written as DNA, the CDR3 is TGTGCCAGCAGCCGCACAGGGGGCAATGGCGAGCAGTATTTC.

V is TRBV6-5 and J is TRBJ2-3; D not resolved. The CDR3 length is 13 residues. The germline V gene has CDR1 MNHEY and CDR2 SVGAGI. Trimming left V 5 bases short and J 1 base short, with 7 bases between. CDR3 nucleotide sequence: TGTGCCAGCAGTGACGGAGGCACAGATACGCAGTATTTT. It encodes CASSDGGTDTQYF.